This entry concerns a single T cell receptor beta chain. Its binding antigen is unknown. No much larger clone is present one base from it, and per-base qualities are unavailable. At one collaborating source in Seattle, patients were enrolled during active infection and were followed longitudinally through the course of disease. The collaborating institutions used their own protocols to collect whole blood in K2EDTA tubes. Collaborator samples were shipped for TCRbeta analysis as frozen whole blood, isolated PBMCs, or DNA extracted from either sample type. This record belongs to a study of blood T cell repertoires in COVID-19 (dated by TCRdb to the early 2020s). At the level of the whole study: Collaborator samples came from the United States, Italy and Spain and covered acute and convalescent phases of COVID-19. The repertoires were released in a freely available public database meant as a resource for research on the immune response to SARS-CoV-2. Nearly every sample came with metadata listing a de-identified subject ID, COVID-19 status, age in years and sex. The material from the prospective study consisted of cDNA or gDNA derived from T cells, B-cell-depleted T cells, or PBMCs. Samples came from the ongoing ImmuneRACE study (first 160 participants) plus 1,254 subjects from 6 global collaborators. Deeply sampled blood TCRbeta repertoires from subjects exposed to, actively infected with, or recovered from COVID-19 were included in the dataset. Where HLA class I and class II types were available, the types were taken from metadata supplied by the sample provider, not from assay-based typing. Here is what the overall study found, with its caveats: The amount of clinical and demographic metadata varied by source and participant and was provided uncurated.

The immunoSEQ Assay, a bias-controlled multiplex PCR, was used to amplify TCRbeta CDR3 regions from genomic DNA. As for the original processing: Within the assay, amplification of reference gene primers was used to estimate how many nucleated cells each sample contained. Sequence reads were collapsed and filtered to measure the absolute abundance of every unique TCRbeta CDR3 rearrangement. For each sample, productive Simpson clonality was calculated as the square root of Simpson's diversity index over productive rearrangements. TCRdb retrieved this table from immuneACCESS and kept in-frame rearrangements only. Not all clones are present; in checked studies, unresolved V genes account for under half, and no reason is known for the remainder. V and J calls and clone size come straight from that table; D and trimming were deduced from the DNA. The sample table lists 250,000 to 350,000 clones, roughly 90% of them with a count of one. Jointly, the top ten make up approximately 10% of the sample.

From the cysteine up to the phenylalanine, the CDR3 has a length of 13 residues. The entry retains the CDR3 DNA only, 39 bases that are in frame from base 1. CDR1 and CDR2 are read off the germline V gene (reference sequence) as GTSNPN and SVGIG. V drops 0 bases and J drops 8 bases, leaving 13 bases in between. Sequencing input: peripheral blood. This sequence was found in a woman in her 30s with COVID-19, enrolled during active disease. The chain employs TRBV30 and TRBJ1-2; the D gene is perhaps TRBD1, on 5 matching bases. The DNA reads as follows: TGTGCCTGGAGTGTACAAGGGGCTAAGGGCTACACCTTC. Its protein product is CAWSVQGAKGYTF.